The 6 T cell receptor beta chains below all came from one sample that was sequenced in a study of OX40 agonist ivuxolimab in advanced cancers. Assay used: immunoSEQ multiplex PCR; TCRdb lists only in-frame clones, some missing. The top ten clones hold roughly 19% of a sample with some 60,000 clones, about 94% of them seen once. Material: CD4+ or CD8+ T cells sorted from blood, obtained in a trial of the OX40 agonist ivuxolimab. The source of these receptors is an adult with an advanced solid tumor such as melanoma, head and neck, liver or kidney cancer.

V and J are TRBV12-5 and TRBJ2-1; D is uncertain. The CDR3 length is 15 residues. Trimming cost V 0 bases and J 3 bases, with 9 bases left between them. Germline V gene data show CDR1 as LGHNT and CDR2 as FRNRAP. CDR3 loop: CASGLVPESYNEQFF. CDR3 sequence (DNA): TGTGCTAGTGGTTTGGTACCTGAAAGCTACAATGAGCAGTTCTTC.

This clone was found a few times. Written as DNA, the CDR3 is TGCGCCAGCAGCCGCCAAGAGGCCGCGGCCCTAGGGACAGATACGCAGTATTTT. It translates to CASSRQEAAALGTDTQYF. V gene TRBV4-1 combines with J gene TRBJ2-3; no definite D call. This CDR3 comprises 18 residues. Per the germline V gene, CDR1 is MGHRA and CDR2 is YSYEKL. With 4 bases removed from V and 3 bases from J, the gap between germline ends came to 23 bases.

The V gene is TRBV11-2, the J gene TRBJ2-7; possibly TRBD2 for D (6 bases). V was shortened by 6 bases and J by 4 bases, with 25 bases between the two germline ends. This CDR3 has 17 amino acids. Germline V gene data show CDR1 as SGHAT and CDR2 as FQNNGV. CDR3 sequence reads: CASSSTFRDLAYYEQYF. CDR3 sequence (DNA): TGTGCCAGCAGTTCTACCTTCCGGGACTTAGCGTATTACGAGCAGTACTTC.

The gene calls are TRBV7-3 and TRBJ2-3; TRBD2 agrees at 10 bases. Germline CDR1 SGHTA, CDR2 FQGTGA. The CDR3 has 20 residues. Trimming at V came to 1 base and at J to 4 bases, leaving 17 bases not matched to a gene. CDR3 bases: TGTGCCAGCAGCTTAATGACTAGCGGGCCGTCAGGGGGGGCCGCAGATACGCAGTATTTT. This encodes CASSLMTSGPSGGAADTQYF.

To note about this clone: Other nucleotide sequences from this sample produce the same CDR3. The gene calls are TRBV18 and TRBJ2-1; D uncertain. Trimming took off 3 bases at V and 6 bases at J, with 6 bases between the two ends. This CDR3 has 12 amino acids. Germline values: CDR1 KGHSH, CDR2 LQKENI. The CDR3 region is CASSPSGNEQFF. In DNA, the CDR3 is TGTGCCAGCTCACCCTCGGGCAATGAGCAGTTCTTC.

The chain uses TRBV19 and TRBJ2-1, with D hard to call. Germline CDR1 and CDR2: LNHDA and SQIVND (reference sequence). The V gene lost 0 bases and the J gene lost 0 bases, with 9 bases spanning the gap. This CDR3 comprises 16 residues. CDR3 residues: CASSIERISSYNEQFF. The CDR3 DNA reads as TGTGCCAGTAGTATAGAGAGGATCAGCTCCTACAATGAGCAGTTCTTC.